A selection of T cell receptor beta chains follows, all from one sample in a study of CD8 T cells in Susac syndrome. TCRdb used MiXCR to reprocess the immunoSEQ multiplex PCR reads, holding one entry per CDR3 protein. The table includes more than 150,000 distinct CDR3 sequences, 92% detected once. The specimen sequenced was CD4+ T cells from PBMCs. These receptors were obtained from a human donor in good health. Each CDR3 is given with its conserved first and last residue. D genes are given only for firm matches. Some rows mark clone size as missing; the rest say once, few, many or name a class of expanded clone.

D gene: .
J gene: TRBJ1-4
clone size: .
V gene: TRBV6-6
CDR3 DNA: TGTGCCAGCAGTTTACAATCATATGAAAAACTGTTTTTT
CDR3 protein: CASSLQSYEKLFF

D gene: TRBD1
J gene: TRBJ1-2
clone size: .
V gene: TRBV5-1
CDR3 DNA: TGCGCCAGCAGCCCCCCGGGTGGACAGGGAGGTGGCTACACCTTC
CDR3 protein: CASSPPGGQGGGYTF

D gene: .
J gene: TRBJ2-5
clone size: .
V gene: TRBV20-1
CDR3 DNA: TGCAGTGCTTCGGACGAGGAAGAGACCCAGTACTTC
CDR3 protein: CSASDEEETQYF

D gene: TRBD2
J gene: TRBJ2-7
clone size: .
V gene: TRBV20-1
CDR3 DNA: TGCAGTGCTAGGTTAGCGGGAGTGGGTTACGAGCAGTACTTC
CDR3 protein: CSARLAGVGYEQYF

D gene: .
J gene: TRBJ1-1
clone size: .
V gene: TRBV4-3
CDR3 DNA: TGCGCCAGCAGCCAAGATCGGGGTACGGCTGAAGCTTTCTTT
CDR3 protein: CASSQDRGTAEAFF

D gene: TRBD2
J gene: TRBJ2-3
clone size: .
V gene: TRBV5-1
CDR3 DNA: TGCGCCAGCACAGCTCTAGCGGGAGGAATAGATACGCAGTATTTT
CDR3 protein: CASTALAGGIDTQYF

D gene: .
J gene: TRBJ1-1
clone size: .
V gene: TRBV20-1
CDR3 DNA: TGCAGTGTGCCGCGAGCGAACACTGAAGCTTTCTTT
CDR3 protein: CSVPRANTEAFF

D gene: .
J gene: TRBJ2-7
clone size: .
V gene: TRBV2
CDR3 DNA: TGTGCCAGCAGTGCTGGGGTTTACGAGCAGTACTTC
CDR3 protein: CASSAGVYEQYF

D gene: TRBD1
J gene: TRBJ2-3
clone size: .
V gene: TRBV3-1
CDR3 DNA: TGTGCCAGCAGCCCTACCCGGGACAGGGTCACAGATACGCAGTATTTT
CDR3 protein: CASSPTRDRVTDTQYF

D gene: .
J gene: TRBJ1-1
clone size: once
V gene: TRBV28
CDR3 DNA: TGTGCCAGCAGTTTATTTGTTTTAGGCAAGAACACTGAAGCTTTCTTT
CDR3 protein: CASSLFVLGKNTEAFF

D gene: TRBD1
J gene: TRBJ2-7
clone size: .
V gene: TRBV30
CDR3 DNA: TGTGCCTGGAGTGGAAGACAGGGGGCCTACGAGCAGTACTTC
CDR3 protein: CAWSGRQGAYEQYF

D gene: .
J gene: TRBJ2-4
clone size: .
V gene: TRBV4-1
CDR3 DNA: TGCGCCAGCAGCCAACAGGGACCGGAGATGGGGGACATTCAGTACTTC
CDR3 protein: CASSQQGPEMGDIQYF

D gene: .
J gene: TRBJ2-1
clone size: .
V gene: TRBV28
CDR3 DNA: TGTGCCAGCACCATGGGGGGGGCTCAACAGAATGAGCAGTTCTTC
CDR3 protein: CASTMGGAQQNEQFF

D gene: .
J gene: TRBJ2-3
clone size: .
V gene: TRBV12-3/TRBV12-4
CDR3 DNA: TGTGCCAGCAGTTTCGGGGTTTCTTTTGAGGTCACAGATACGCAGTATTTT
CDR3 protein: CASSFGVSFEVTDTQYF

D gene: TRBD2
J gene: TRBJ2-7
clone size: .
V gene: TRBV27
CDR3 DNA: TGTGCCAGCAGGTTTCTTCCTAGCGGACTTTACGAGCAGTACTTC
CDR3 protein: CASRFLPSGLYEQYF

D gene: .
J gene: TRBJ2-2
clone size: once
V gene: TRBV5-6
CDR3 DNA: TGTGCCAGCAGCTTGGGGCGGAGCGAATGGGGCACCGGGGAGCTGTTTTTT
CDR3 protein: CASSLGRSEWGTGELFF

D gene: .
J gene: TRBJ2-2
clone size: .
V gene: TRBV20-1
CDR3 DNA: TGCAGTGCTAGAAAACAGGGTAGCGCCGGGGAGCTGTTTTTT
CDR3 protein: CSARKQGSAGELFF

D gene: TRBD2
J gene: TRBJ2-3
clone size: once
V gene: TRBV7-9
CDR3 DNA: TGTGCCAGCAGCTCGCATAAAGGGCTAGCGGGAGGCACAGATACGCAGTATTTT
CDR3 protein: CASSSHKGLAGGTDTQYF

D gene: .
J gene: TRBJ2-7
clone size: .
V gene: TRBV18
CDR3 DNA: TGTGCCAGCTCACCAACCAGATTCCTATACTACGAGCAGTACTTC
CDR3 protein: CASSPTRFLYYEQYF

D gene: TRBD1
J gene: TRBJ2-3
clone size: .
V gene: TRBV5-1
CDR3 DNA: TGCGCCAGCGGACAGGGGAGCGGCACAGATACGCAGTATTTT
CDR3 protein: CASGQGSGTDTQYF

D gene: .
J gene: TRBJ1-1
clone size: .
V gene: TRBV3-1
CDR3 DNA: TGTGCCAGCAGCCAGGCCAACAGGGCAGGGCCTGAAGCTTTCTTT
CDR3 protein: CASSQANRAGPEAFF

D gene: .
J gene: TRBJ2-1
clone size: .
V gene: TRBV12-3/TRBV12-4
CDR3 DNA: TGTGCCAGCAGTCCCTTCGCGGGGAATGAGCAGTTCTTC
CDR3 protein: CASSPFAGNEQFF

D gene: TRBD1
J gene: TRBJ2-7
clone size: .
V gene: TRBV24-1
CDR3 DNA: TGTGCCACCAGTGGCTTTACCGGGACAGGGTCCAACGAGCAGTACTTC
CDR3 protein: CATSGFTGTGSNEQYF

D gene: .
J gene: TRBJ1-5
clone size: .
V gene: TRBV7-2
CDR3 DNA: TGTGCCAGCAGCCCCGCTACTGCCAGCAATCAGCCCCAGCATTTT
CDR3 protein: CASSPATASNQPQHF

D gene: TRBD1
J gene: TRBJ1-1
clone size: .
V gene: TRBV9
CDR3 DNA: TGTGCCAGCAGCGCTCGGACAGGCTTGAACACTGAAGCTTTCTTT
CDR3 protein: CASSARTGLNTEAFF

D gene: .
J gene: TRBJ2-7
clone size: .
V gene: TRBV2
CDR3 DNA: TGTGCCAGCAGTGAAAACCACCCATCGCTAGATGGCGAGCAGTACTTC
CDR3 protein: CASSENHPSLDGEQYF

D gene: .
J gene: TRBJ2-5
clone size: once
V gene: TRBV10-3
CDR3 DNA: TGTGCCGCCGGACGGGAGTACCAAGAGACCCAGTACTTC
CDR3 protein: CAAGREYQETQYF

D gene: .
J gene: TRBJ2-7
clone size: .
V gene: TRBV5-4
CDR3 DNA: TGTGCCAGCAGCTTGGCGGTTCGCTCCTACGAGCAGTACTTC
CDR3 protein: CASSLAVRSYEQYF

D gene: .
J gene: TRBJ2-5
clone size: .
V gene: TRBV7-6
CDR3 DNA: TGTGCCAGCAGTAAGCCACCCGGGACCCAGTACTTC
CDR3 protein: CASSKPPGTQYF

D gene: .
J gene: TRBJ1-1
clone size: .
V gene: TRBV10-1
CDR3 DNA: TGCGCCAGCAGTGGCCCCGGGTCCGGTTGGGGCACTGAAGCTTTCTTT
CDR3 protein: CASSGPGSGWGTEAFF

D gene: .
J gene: TRBJ1-4
clone size: .
V gene: TRBV7-9
CDR3 DNA: TGTGCCAGCGGATACGAAGATGAAAAACTGTTTTTT
CDR3 protein: CASGYEDEKLFF

D gene: TRBD1
J gene: TRBJ2-3
clone size: .
V gene: TRBV6-5
CDR3 DNA: TGTGCCAGCACCCCGGACAGGTTGAGAACAGATACGCAGTATTTT
CDR3 protein: CASTPDRLRTDTQYF

D gene: .
J gene: TRBJ1-5
clone size: .
V gene: TRBV6-2/TRBV6-3
CDR3 DNA: TGTGCCAGTCACCAAGGAGACTATAGCAATCAGCCCCAGCATTTT
CDR3 protein: CASHQGDYSNQPQHF

D gene: TRBD1
J gene: TRBJ2-7
clone size: .
V gene: TRBV7-9
CDR3 DNA: TGTGCCAGCAGCTTATTCCAGGGGGCTACAAGGCAGTACTTC
CDR3 protein: CASSLFQGATRQYF

D gene: .
J gene: TRBJ1-1
clone size: once
V gene: TRBV3-1
CDR3 DNA: TGTGCCAGCAGACTGGGGGCGTATACTGAAGCTTTCTTT
CDR3 protein: CASRLGAYTEAFF

D gene: .
J gene: TRBJ1-5
clone size: once
V gene: TRBV28
CDR3 DNA: TGTGCCAGCAGTTTGGAAGTAAGGCAGCCCCAGCATTTT
CDR3 protein: CASSLEVRQPQHF

D gene: .
J gene: TRBJ1-1
clone size: .
V gene: TRBV5-1
CDR3 DNA: TGCGCCAGCAGCTTGGAGATCGACACTGAAGCTTTCTTT
CDR3 protein: CASSLEIDTEAFF

D gene: .
J gene: TRBJ2-1
clone size: .
V gene: TRBV4-3
CDR3 DNA: TGCGCCAGCAGCCAAGATCCAGCCGCCAGGGTGAATGAGCAGTTCTTC
CDR3 protein: CASSQDPAARVNEQFF

D gene: .
J gene: TRBJ2-7
clone size: .
V gene: TRBV6-1
CDR3 DNA: TGTGCCAGCAGTGAGGGGGGATACGGATACGAGCAGTACTTC
CDR3 protein: CASSEGGYGYEQYF